The 23 T cell receptor beta chains below were found in one sample sequenced in a study of cytomegalovirus exposure and HLA in healthy donors (dated by TCRdb to about 2017). The library was obtained by the immunoSEQ multiplex PCR assay. The multiplex PCR relied on a mix of 60 forward primers for TCR Vbeta segments and 13 reverse primers for TCR Jbeta segments. Imported from immuneACCESS, the table was reduced by TCRdb to in-frame sequences with V and J called. These copies leave out some clones; in studies compared against another copy, an unresolved V gene accounts for under half, and the cause of the remainder is not known. The sample has around 100,000 clones on record, around 67% of them singletons. The top ten hold around 3.5% of the sample. The specimen was PBMCs. The source is a woman aged 50 to 65 in good health and CMV-seronegative.

This sequence joins TRBV18 and TRBJ2-3; 10 bases line up with TRBD2. This CDR3 has 19 residues. The germline CDR1 and CDR2 sequences are KGHSH and LQKENI. Unmatched junction bases numbered 13, after V lost 2 bases and J lost 2 bases. The CDR3 is CASSPKSSGSGTVTDTQYF. CDR3 coding DNA: TGTGCCAGCTCACCAAAGTCTAGCGGGAGTGGGACCGTCACAGATACGCAGTATTTT. The full variable domain, rest sourced from reference TRBV18 and TRBJ2-3, is NAGVMQNPRHLVRRRGQEARLRCSPMKGHSHVYWYRQLPEEGLKFMVYLQKENIIDESGMPKERFSAEFPKEGPSILRIQQVVRGDSAAYFCASSPKSSGSGTVTDTQYFGPGTRLTVL.

This chain uses TRBV10-3 with TRBJ2-1; 8 positions match TRBD2. Germline loops: CDR1 ENHRY, CDR2 SYGVKD. This CDR3 is 15 amino acids long. With 2 bases clipped from V and 0 bases from J, the junction kept 0 bases outside the gene matches. In nucleotides, the CDR3 is TGTGCCATCAGTGAGAGCGGGAGCTCCTACAATGAGCAGTTCTTC. The encoded protein is CAISESGSSYNEQFF.

The J gene is TRBJ2-3, the V gene TRBV11-2, with 9 bases that match TRBD2. CDR1 is SGHAT, CDR2 FQNNGV, per germline. This CDR3 region has 16 residues. Germline trimming cut 5 bases from V and 4 bases from J; bases unmatched to any gene: 10. For the CDR3, the DNA is TGTGCCAGCAGCCGACTTAAGCGGGAGGTGGCAGATACGCAGTATTTT. This sequence encodes CASSRLKREVADTQYF.

J is TRBJ1-1 and V is TRBV9, with TRBD1 matching 9 bases. The CDR3 length is 17 residues. CDR1 and CDR2 (germline): SGDLS, YYNGEE. V dropped 1 base and J dropped 0; count of bases not matched to a gene: 7. The CDR3 here is CASSVTGGATLNTEAFF. CDR3 bases: TGTGCCAGCAGCGTAACAGGGGGCGCGACTCTGAACACTGAAGCTTTCTTT.

This clone was picked up a small number of times. CDR3 region: CASGLNRGLNEKLFF. CDR3 in DNA: TGTGCCAGCGGACTTAACAGGGGGCTTAATGAAAAACTGTTTTTT. The chain is built from TRBV7-6 and TRBJ1-4; 9 bases fit TRBD1. The CDR3 has 15 amino acids. Trimming took 8 bases from V and 4 from J; bases not matched to a gene: 8. In germline, CDR1 is SGHVS, CDR2 FNYEAQ.

The chain combines TRBV11-2 with TRBJ2-3, with a possible D match to TRBD2 (6 bases). This CDR3 spans 15 amino acids. V lost 5 bases and J lost 4, with 16 bases in between. Germline loops: CDR1 SGHAT, CDR2 FQNNGV. CDR3 residues: CASSRFGGVPDTQYF. The CDR3 DNA is TGTGCCAGCAGCCGGTTCGGCGGGGTTCCAGATACGCAGTATTTT.

J is TRBJ2-1 and V is TRBV19, with 13 positions matching TRBD2. CDR1 and CDR2 (germline): LNHDA, SQIVND (reference sequence). The V and J ends lost 10 bases and 13 bases, in that order; junction bases with no gene match: 7. CDR3 size: 12 residues. CDR3 sequence: CATGLAGPLQFF. The CDR3 nucleotides are TGTGCCACGGGACTAGCGGGGCCCCTTCAGTTCTTC. Looking up the rest from reference TRBV19 and TRBJ2-1 gives the full variable domain: DGGITQSPKYLFRKEGQNVTLSCEQNLNHDAMYWYRQDPGQGLRLIYYSQIVNDFQKGDIAEGYSVSREKKESFPLTVTSAQKNPTAFYLCATGLAGPLQFFGPGTRLTVL.

The J gene is TRBJ2-7, the V gene TRBV5-1, with D maybe TRBD2 (6 bases). In germline, CDR1 is SGHRS, CDR2 YFSETQ. The CDR3 is 16 residues long. V dropped 0 bases and J dropped 2 bases, with 15 bases sitting between them. The CDR3: CASSLDPGGTPYEQYF. In DNA, the CDR3 is TGCGCCAGCAGCTTGGACCCAGGAGGGACTCCCTACGAGCAGTACTTC.

This sequence joins TRBV2 and TRBJ2-7, with D perhaps matching TRBD2 (6 bases). CDR3 size: 16 residues. The V gene's germline CDR1 is SNHLY and CDR2 FYNNEI. V was shortened by 5 bases and J by 0 bases, with 17 bases between the two germline ends. The DNA of the CDR3 is TGTGCCAGCAGTCCCCTCGGGACTCTCAGCTCCTACGAGCAGTACTTC. As protein: CASSPLGTLSSYEQYF.

This clone showed up just once. The chain employs TRBV7-9 and TRBJ2-3; D perhaps matches TRBD1 (6 bases). This CDR3 has 14 amino acids. The germline gives CDR1 SEHNR, CDR2 FQNEAQ (reference sequence). The V and J ends lost 4 bases and 0 bases respectively, with 8 bases between them. CDR3 sequence (DNA): TGTGCCAGCAGCTACCAGGGGAGCACAGATACGCAGTATTTT. It specifies CASSYQGSTDTQYF.

This clone has a single count. V usage is TRBV7-9 and J usage is TRBJ1-1; 9 nucleotides align to TRBD1. Germline V CDR1 and CDR2: SEHNR, FQNEAQ (reference sequence). CDR3 length equals 13 residues. V lost 10 bases and J lost 3; bases outside the gene matches: 6. CDR3 protein: CATETGGYTEAFF. In DNA form, the CDR3 reads TGTGCCACCGAAACAGGGGGCTACACTGAAGCTTTCTTT.

This rearrangement joins TRBV7-2 to TRBJ2-3; D gene uncertain. Per the germline V gene, CDR1 is SGHTA and CDR2 is FQGNSA. Trimming shortened V by 1 base and J by 5 bases, and 7 bases separated the two germline ends. The CDR3 sequence is 13 residues long. This chain's CDR3 is CASSLGHQDTQYF. The CDR3 DNA reads TGTGCCAGCAGCTTAGGTCATCAAGATACGCAGTATTTT. Supplemented by reference TRBV7-2 and TRBJ2-3, the full variable domain reads GAGVSQSPSNKVTEKGKDVELRCDPISGHTALYWYRQSLGQGLEFLIYFQGNSAPDKSGLPSDRFSAERTGGSVSTLTIQRTQQEDSAVYLCASSLGHQDTQYFGPGTRLTVL.

This chain links TRBV28 with TRBJ2-5; no reliable D call. V dropped 2 bases and J dropped 3 bases, with 10 bases sitting between them. The V gene's germline CDR1 is MDHEN and CDR2 SYDVKM. The CDR3 runs to 14 residues. The CDR3 loop is CASSLIGGEETQYF. DNA of the CDR3: TGTGCCAGCAGTTTAATCGGCGGAGAAGAGACCCAGTACTTC.

The table lists this clone with a few counts. The chain couples TRBV27 to TRBJ1-5; 7 bases agree with TRBD1. The CDR3 is made up of 13 amino acids. Germline V lookup: CDR1 MNHEY, CDR2 SMNVEV (reference sequence). V shed 5 bases and J 7 bases; nucleotides not matched to a gene: 5. The CDR3 region is CASSAVGGQPQHF. In DNA form, the CDR3 reads TGTGCCAGCAGTGCGGTAGGGGGCCAGCCCCAGCATTTT.

The V gene is TRBV4-1, the J gene TRBJ2-5, with 8 bases aligning to TRBD1. The germline CDR1 and CDR2 sequences are MGHRA and YSYEKL. This CDR3 region has 15 residues. V lost 4 bases and J lost 5; bases outside the gene matches: 9. CDR3 residues: CASSPESRGRETQYF. The DNA for the CDR3 is TGCGCCAGCAGCCCGGAGTCCAGGGGGCGCGAGACCCAGTACTTC.

The rearrangement uses TRBV7-9 and TRBJ2-7; TRBD2 might be the D (5 bases). V shed 2 bases and J shed 3 bases, with 11 bases lying between them. Per germline, CDR1 SEHNR and CDR2 FQNEAQ (reference sequence). This CDR3 region has 14 residues. In DNA form, the CDR3 reads TGTGCCAGCAGCTTAATCCCCGGGATCTACGAGCAGTACTTC. The encoded protein is CASSLIPGIYEQYF.

The rearrangement uses TRBV19 and TRBJ2-7, with 7 bases identical to TRBD2. Germline V gene lookup returns CDR1 LNHDA and CDR2 SQIVND (reference sequence). This CDR3 spans 12 amino acids. V lost 5 bases to trimming and J lost 3 bases; unmatched junction nucleotides: 1. CDR3 region: CASSVAGYEQYF. As DNA, the CDR3 is TGTGCCAGTAGTGTAGCGGGCTACGAGCAGTACTTC.

The chain joins TRBV18 to TRBJ2-2, with TRBD2 identical over 12 bases. The junction had 8 bases not matched to a gene; V was cut back by 1 base and J by 2 bases. CDR1 is KGHSH, CDR2 LQKENI, per germline. The CDR3 totals 19 residues. In nucleotides, the CDR3 is TGTGCCAGCTCACCACAGGCCCCAGGACTAGCGGGAAACACCGGGGAGCTGTTTTTT. Translating gives CASSPQAPGLAGNTGELFF.

The V and J genes are TRBV4-3 and TRBJ2-3; 7 nucleotides align to TRBD2. With 0 bases clipped from V and 0 bases from J, the junction kept 15 bases outside the gene matches. Germline CDR1 LGHNA, CDR2 YSLEER. The CDR3 length is 20 residues. For the CDR3, the DNA is TGCGCCAGCAGCCAAGATTACGTCCAACCCTCTAGCGGTAGCACAGATACGCAGTATTTT. Protein: CASSQDYVQPSSGSTDTQYF.

The chain links TRBV10-2 to TRBJ1-6, with TRBD1 matching 9 bases. J lost 8 bases, V lost 8 bases, and 13 bases had no gene match. Germline values: CDR1 WSHSY, CDR2 SAAADI. CDR3 size: 16 residues. The CDR3 reads CASSNPGTGYDSPLHF. The DNA of the CDR3 is TGCGCCAGCTCAAATCCCGGGACAGGGTACGATTCACCCCTCCACTTT.

The V gene is TRBV11-2, the J gene TRBJ2-3; 7 nucleotides align to TRBD2. The trim removed 5 bases at V and 6 bases at J, leaving 8 bases unmatched. CDR1 is SGHAT, CDR2 FQNNGV, per germline. CDR3 length: 14 amino acids. For the CDR3, the DNA is TGTGCCAGCAGCCTTTCTTGGGAGGGTGATACGCAGTATTTT. Residues: CASSLSWEGDTQYF.

This clone has a handful of counts. The DNA for the CDR3 is TGCAGCGTTGTAGAAAGCACCAATCAGCCCCAGCATTTT. Translation: CSVVESTNQPQHF. V is TRBV29-1 and J is TRBJ1-5; D unclear. The CDR3 length is 13 residues. Germline V CDR1 and CDR2: SQVTM, ANQGSEA. V lost 4 bases and J lost 3, with 10 bases in between.

CDR3 nucleotide sequence: TGTGCCAGCAGCTATGGAGGGGCACTCACCTACGAGCAGTACTTC. Translation gives CASSYGGALTYEQYF. The chain joins TRBV7-9 to TRBJ2-7, with TRBD2 as a possible D gene (6 bases). CDR3 length: 15 amino acids. V was shortened by 4 bases and J by 2 bases, with 15 bases between the two germline ends. Germline CDR1 SEHNR, CDR2 FQNEAQ (reference sequence).